This is a list of T cell receptor beta chains from one sample in a study of T-cell memory formation after mild COVID-19. MiXCR, applied by TCRdb to the 5' RACE reads, yields one record per CDR3 protein. This table holds hundreds of thousands of distinct CDR3 sequences, approximately 29% found once. What was sequenced was PBMCs or a T cell subset sorted from them (not recorded which). The receptors shown here come from an adult woman who had mild COVID-19 (a few samples of this study predate the infection). Cell type and time point are not known. Each CDR3 is given with its conserved first and last residue. Each record gives: V gene, J gene, clone size, D gene, CDR3 protein, CDR3 DNA. A D gene is named only where the DNA matches it firmly. Some rows mark clone size as missing; the rest say once, few, many or name a class of expanded clone.

TRBV15	TRBJ2-7	-	-	CATSRGWVQTYEQYF	TGTGCCACCAGCAGAGGTTGGGTACAAACCTACGAGCAGTACTTC
TRBV2	TRBJ2-7	-	TRBD2	CASSEDTSASYEQYF	TGTGCCAGCAGTGAAGATACTAGCGCCTCCTACGAGCAGTACTTC
TRBV7-9	TRBJ2-3	-	TRBD1	CASSLGTDSTDTQYF	TGTGCCAGCAGCCTGGGGACAGACAGCACAGATACGCAGTATTTT
TRBV29-1	TRBJ2-2	-	TRBD1	CSVDRDRKGGELFF	TGCAGCGTCGACCGGGACAGGAAAGGCGGGGAGCTGTTTTTT
TRBV11-2	TRBJ2-1	-	-	CASKISLGGWDEQFF	TGTGCCAGCAAGATATCGTTAGGGGGGTGGGATGAGCAGTTCTTC
TRBV24-1	TRBJ2-1	many	TRBD2	CATSDLTSGGAYEQFF	TGTGCCACCAGTGATTTGACTAGCGGGGGGGCATATGAGCAGTTCTTC
TRBV12-3/TRBV12-4	TRBJ1-2	few	-	CASSLPGLNYGYTF	TGTGCCAGCAGTTTACCGGGGCTTAACTATGGCTACACCTTC
TRBV7-2	TRBJ2-1	few	-	CASSLERDNEQFF	TGTGCCAGCAGCTTAGAAAGAGACAATGAGCAGTTCTTC
TRBV20-1	TRBJ1-6	-	TRBD1	CSARAGQVLNSPLHF	TGCAGTGCTAGAGCGGGACAGGTCCTAAATTCACCCCTCCACTTT
TRBV24-1	TRBJ2-2	-	TRBD1	CATSDAGGSDTGELFF	TGTGCCACCAGTGACGCAGGGGGATCGGACACCGGGGAGCTGTTTTTT
TRBV12-3/TRBV12-4	TRBJ2-1	-	TRBD2	CASGTSGSEWEFF	TGTGCCAGCGGGACTAGCGGGAGTGAGTGGGAATTCTTC
TRBV5-1	TRBJ2-5	few	-	CASSLGREGETQYF	TGCGCCAGCAGCTTGGGTAGGGAAGGAGAGACCCAGTACTTC
TRBV5-1	TRBJ1-6	-	TRBD1	CASSPTGIPDSPLHF	TGCGCCAGCAGCCCGACAGGGATCCCAGATTCACCCCTCCACTTT
TRBV24-1	TRBJ2-4	-	TRBD1	CATSVLGDSPYQYF	TGTGCCACCAGTGTCCTGGGGGACAGCCCTTATCAGTACTTC
TRBV7-9	TRBJ1-5	few	TRBD1	CASSSVTGVDQPQHF	TGTGCCAGCAGCTCCGTTACAGGGGTCGATCAGCCCCAGCATTTT